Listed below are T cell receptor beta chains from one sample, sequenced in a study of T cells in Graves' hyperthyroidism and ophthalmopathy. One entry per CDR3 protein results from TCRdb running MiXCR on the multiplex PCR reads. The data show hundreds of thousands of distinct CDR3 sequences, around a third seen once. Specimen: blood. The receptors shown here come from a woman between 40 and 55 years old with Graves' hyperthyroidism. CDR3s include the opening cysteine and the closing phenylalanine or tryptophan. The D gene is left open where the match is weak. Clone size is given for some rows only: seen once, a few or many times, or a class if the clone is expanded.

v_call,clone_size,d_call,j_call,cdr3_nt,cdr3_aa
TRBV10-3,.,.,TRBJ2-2,TGTGCCATCAGCACGGGAATTGTCGCCGGGGAGCTGTTTTTT,CAISTGIVAGELFF
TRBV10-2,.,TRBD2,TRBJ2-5,TGCGCCAGCGGTCTCATAGCGGGAATCGGAGAGACCCAGTACTTC,CASGLIAGIGETQYF
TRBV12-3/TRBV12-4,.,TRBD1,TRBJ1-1,TGTGCCAGCAGCCTGACGACAGGGAATTTCGCTGAAGCTTTCTTT,CASSLTTGNFAEAFF
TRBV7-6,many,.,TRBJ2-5,TGTGCCAGCAGCTCCGCAGTAGGTTTCCCTCGAGAGACCCAGTACTTC,CASSSAVGFPRETQYF
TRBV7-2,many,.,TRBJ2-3,TGTGCCAGCAGCGACCGATACAGGGCGGCGATGGATTTT,CASSDRYRAAMDF
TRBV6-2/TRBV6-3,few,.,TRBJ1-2,TGTGCCAGCAGTTACGGCACGGAGCTTTATGGCTACACCTTC,CASSYGTELYGYTF
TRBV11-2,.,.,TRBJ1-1,TGTGCCAGCAGCTTAGACGCCGGCATGAACACTGAAGCTTTCTTT,CASSLDAGMNTEAFF
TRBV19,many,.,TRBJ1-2,TGTGCCACCCGACTGAACTATGGCTACACCTTC,CATRLNYGYTF
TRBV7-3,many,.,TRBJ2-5,TGTGCCAGCAGCTTAAGTCGGCAAGAGACCCAGTACTTC,CASSLSRQETQYF
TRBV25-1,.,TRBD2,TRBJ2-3,TGTGCCAGCAGCTTAGTAGCGGGAGAGAGGGATACGCAGTATTTT,CASSLVAGERDTQYF
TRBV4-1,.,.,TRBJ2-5,TGCGCCAGCAGCCAAGATTTAGGCGGCGGGGTCCAAGAGACCCAGTACTTC,CASSQDLGGGVQETQYF
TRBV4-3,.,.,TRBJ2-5,TGCGCCGGCAGCCAAGGCCGAGAGACCCAGTACTTC,CAGSQGRETQYF
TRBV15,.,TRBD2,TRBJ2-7,TGTGCCACCAGGGCGGGAGGGATGATGGACGAGCAGTACTTC,CATRAGGMMDEQYF
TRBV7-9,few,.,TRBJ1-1,TGTGCCAGCAGCTTAATGGGAGGAACAGGAAACACTGAAGCTTTCTTT,CASSLMGGTGNTEAFF
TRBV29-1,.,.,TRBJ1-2,TGCAGCCAGGGATTCGGTGGCTACACCTTC,CSQGFGGYTF
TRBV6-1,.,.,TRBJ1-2,TGCGCCAGCATGAAGGGGGGTAATGTGGGCTACACCTTC,CASMKGGNVGYTF
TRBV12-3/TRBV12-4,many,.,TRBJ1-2,TGTGCCAGCATCCGAGGGGGGGCTCGGGGCTACACCTTC,CASIRGGARGYTF
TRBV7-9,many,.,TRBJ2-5,TGTGCCAGCAGCCCAGGACCAGCGGGAGAGACCCAGTACTTC,CASSPGPAGETQYF
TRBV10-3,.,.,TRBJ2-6,TGTGCCATCCTGGGACTGACTTCTGGGGCCAACGTCCTGACTTTC,CAILGLTSGANVLTF
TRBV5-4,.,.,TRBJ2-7,TGTGCCAGCAGCTCTCCGGGACCGTCCTACGGGCAGTACTTC,CASSSPGPSYGQYF
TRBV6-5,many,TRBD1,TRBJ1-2,TGTGCCAGCAGCTTAGGGACAGTGGATGGCTACACCTTC,CASSLGTVDGYTF
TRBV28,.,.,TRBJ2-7,TGTGCCAGCAGCCTAGGACGGCCCAGGGACGAGCAGTACTTC,CASSLGRPRDEQYF
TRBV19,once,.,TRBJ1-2,TGTGCCAGTAGTACACAGGGCCACGGGTATGGCTACACCTTC,CASSTQGHGYGYTF
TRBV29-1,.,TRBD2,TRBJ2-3,TGCAGCGGGAGACTAGCGGGAGCGGATACGCAGTATTTT,CSGRLAGADTQYF
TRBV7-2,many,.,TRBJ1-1,TGTGCCAGCAGCTCGATCCTAAGGGATGGGCGAGCTTTCTTT,CASSSILRDGRAFF
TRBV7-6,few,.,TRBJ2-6,TGTGCCAGCAGCGAGCACTCTGGGGCCAACGTCCTGACTTTC,CASSEHSGANVLTF
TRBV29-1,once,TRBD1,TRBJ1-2,TGCAGCGGGACAGGGGGTGGCTACACCTTC,CSGTGGGYTF
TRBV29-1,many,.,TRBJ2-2,TGCAGCGTTGATCCCGCGGGAATGAACACCGGGGAGCTGTTTTTT,CSVDPAGMNTGELFF
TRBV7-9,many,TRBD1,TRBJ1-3,TGTGCCAGCAGCTTAGGGACAGGGGGAAACACCATATATTTT,CASSLGTGGNTIYF
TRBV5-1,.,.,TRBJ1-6,TGCGCCAGCAGCCGGAACAATGGAGGGCAATCATCCCTCCACTTT,CASSRNNGGQSSLHF
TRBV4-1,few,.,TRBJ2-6,TGCGCCAGCAGCCTATTCGGGACTGGGGCCAACGTCCTGACTTTC,CASSLFGTGANVLTF
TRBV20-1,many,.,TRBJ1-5,TGCAGTGCTAGTCCGGCACTCGCTAGCAATCAGCCCCAGCATTTT,CSASPALASNQPQHF
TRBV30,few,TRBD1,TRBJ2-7,TGTGCCTGGACGACAGGGCCCCGATACGAGCAGTACTTC,CAWTTGPRYEQYF
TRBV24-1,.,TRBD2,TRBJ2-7,TGTGCCACCAGTGATTTGGTAGCGGGAGAGTTCAATGAGCAGTACTTC,CATSDLVAGEFNEQYF
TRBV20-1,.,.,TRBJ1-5,TGCGGGACGGGGTTCAATCAGCCCCAGCATTTT,CGTGFNQPQHF
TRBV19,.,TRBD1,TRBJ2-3,TGTGCCAGTAGCGGGACAGGACTTTCAGGGTGGTATTTT,CASSGTGLSGWYF
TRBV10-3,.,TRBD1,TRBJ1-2,TGTGCCTGCGGACCCGGGACAGGCCTCTATGGCTACACCTTC,CACGPGTGLYGYTF
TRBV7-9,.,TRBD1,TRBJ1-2,TGTGCCAGCAGTTCTAGGGGGCCAGGGAACACCTTC,CASSSRGPGNTF
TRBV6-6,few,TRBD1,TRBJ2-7,TGTGCCAGCAGTTACACCCGGACAGGGGACGACGAGCAGTACTTC,CASSYTRTGDDEQYF
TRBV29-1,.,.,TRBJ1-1,TGCAGCGCCTCTAGCGCTGAAGCTTTCTTT,CSASSAEAFF
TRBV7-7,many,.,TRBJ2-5,TGTGCTAGCAGCTCAGGATCGACGGCCCAGTACTTC,CASSSGSTAQYF
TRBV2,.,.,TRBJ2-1,TGTGCCAGCAGTGGGGGCGGAACCTACAATGAGCAGTTCTTC,CASSGGGTYNEQFF
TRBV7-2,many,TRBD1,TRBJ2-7,TGTGCCAGCAGCTTAGGGGGACAGGGACTTGACGAGCAGTACTTC,CASSLGGQGLDEQYF
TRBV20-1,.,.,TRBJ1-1,TGCAGTGCTAGAGATGGGGCGGGGTCCACTGAAGCTTTCTTT,CSARDGAGSTEAFF
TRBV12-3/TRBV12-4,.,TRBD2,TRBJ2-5,TGTGCCGGCAGTTTAGGAGGAGAGTGGCTAGCGGTATCAGAGACCCAGTACTTC,CAGSLGGEWLAVSETQYF
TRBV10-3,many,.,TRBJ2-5,TGTGCCATCAATGCGGGGGCGGGGGAGACCCAGTACTTC,CAINAGAGETQYF
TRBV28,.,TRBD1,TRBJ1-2,TGTGCCAGCAGTTTACCTAGACAGGGGTCTACCTACTTTTATGGCTACACCTTC,CASSLPRQGSTYFYGYTF
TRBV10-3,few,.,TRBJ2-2,TGTGCCAGCTCTACGGCAGGGCAGAACACCGGGGAGCTGTTTTTT,CASSTAGQNTGELFF
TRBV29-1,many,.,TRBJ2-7,TGCAGCGTTATTCTGGGACACGTCTACGAGCAGTACTTC,CSVILGHVYEQYF